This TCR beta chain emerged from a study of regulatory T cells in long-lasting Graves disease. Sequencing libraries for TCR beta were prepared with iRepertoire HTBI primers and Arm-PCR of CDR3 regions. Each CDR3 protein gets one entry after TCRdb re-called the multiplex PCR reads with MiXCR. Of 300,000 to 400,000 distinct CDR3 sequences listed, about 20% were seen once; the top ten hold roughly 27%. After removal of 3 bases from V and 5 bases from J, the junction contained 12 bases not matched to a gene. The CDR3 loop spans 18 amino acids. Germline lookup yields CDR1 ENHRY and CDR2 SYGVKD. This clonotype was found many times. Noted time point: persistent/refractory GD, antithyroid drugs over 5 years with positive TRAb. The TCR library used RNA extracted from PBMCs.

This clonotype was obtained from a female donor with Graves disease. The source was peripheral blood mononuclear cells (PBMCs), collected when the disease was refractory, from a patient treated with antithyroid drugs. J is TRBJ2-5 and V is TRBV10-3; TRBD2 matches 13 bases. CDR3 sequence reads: CAISDPRTSGSLEETQYF. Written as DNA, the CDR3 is TGTGCCATCAGTGACCCGAGGACTAGCGGGAGTTTGGAGGAGACCCAGTACTTC.